The clone carrying this T cell receptor beta chain occurred a few times. This entry comes from a study of beta chain features in type 1 diabetes. The whole isolated RNA underwent reverse transcription, so sequencing captured expressed TCRB transcripts. Sequencing used immunoSEQ multiplex PCR; TCRdb keeps in-frame clones, though not all of them. The sample holds under 400,000 clones, 15% to 20% seen once. The ends lost 2 bases at V and 6 bases at J; junction bases unmatched: 5. The CDR3 loop spans 15 amino acids. Germline V gene sequence: CDR1 PRHDT, CDR2 FYEKMQ (reference sequence). The chain has TRBV13 and TRBJ2-3; 10 nucleotides align to TRBD2. Source material: naive CD4+ T cells from blood. This receptor was obtained from a woman aged 18 to 35 in good health. The CDR3 spells CASSLLAGASDTQYF. The CDR3 DNA follows: TGTGCCAGCAGCTTACTAGCGGGAGCTTCGGATACGCAGTATTTT.